This record covers a single TCR beta chain. The antigen is not known. These data are taken from a study of T cells after yellow fever vaccination. Findings and limits, study-wide: Sorted repertoires could include abundant contaminating clonotypes from bulk cells.

Germline V CDR1 and CDR2: LNHNV, YYDKDF (reference sequence). Trimming shortened V by 0 bases and J by 3 bases, and 15 bases separated the two germline ends. The CDR3 sequence is 17 residues long. TCRdb reprocessed the 5' RACE reads via MiXCR and lists one record per CDR3 protein. Among around 530,000 distinct CDR3 sequences listed, around 16% were seen once. This chain uses TRBV15 with TRBJ2-1, with a possible D match to TRBD1 (6 bases). The source is a man between 18 and 35 years old who received the YFV17D yellow fever vaccine. The sequencing here drew on PBMCs, taken around 5 days after the first yellow fever vaccination. CDR3 bases: TGTGCCACCAGCAGAGATCTTGGCAGGGGCTTCTACAATGAGCAGTTCTTC. This sequence encodes CATSRDLGRGFYNEQFF.